This T cell receptor beta chain was captured in a study of graft-versus-host responses after intestinal transplantation (dated by TCRdb to the early 2020s). Study-level background: Multivisceral, liver-intestinal, or isolated intestinal transplants were received by the recipients. Every recipient was given anti-thymocyte globulin induction, followed by approximately three years of maintenance tacrolimus and steroids. After intestinal transplantation, graft-versus-host and host-versus-graft alloreactive T cell clones in the graft, circulation and bone marrow were tracked using bulk TCR-beta CDR3 sequencing. Rather than going through the commercial service, samples from a few later patients were sequenced in-house on an Illumina MiSeq and processed with MiXCR. Donor T cell macrochimerism was defined as a peak of at least 4% donor T cells among recipient peripheral blood mononuclear cells. To identify alloreactive clones, pre-transplant mixed lymphocyte reaction products were sequenced and compared with unstimulated pre-transplant donor and recipient T cells. A cohort of 24 intestinal transplant recipients, including one retransplant, was enrolled, and a few patients lacking pretransplant specimens were excluded. Results the study describes overall, beyond this receptor: Early after transplant, declines in HvG clones were associated with peak levels of circulating GvH clones. In the allografts of patients with donor T cell macrochimerism, GvH to HvG T cell clonal ratios were high. GvH clones were found in recipient bone marrow, and some of the GvH clones appeared earlier in ileal mucosa or blood, which is consistent with an intestinal mucosal origin. Conclusions were limited by the relatively low number and heterogeneity of intestinal transplant patients.

Germline trimming amounts to 5 bases on V and 1 base on J, with 3 as the count of junction bases outside the gene matches. The germline V gene (reference sequence) yields LNHNV for CDR1 and YYDKDF for CDR2. Reading from cysteine to phenylalanine, the CDR3 counts 14 amino acids. The entry retains the CDR3 DNA only, 42 bases that are in frame from base 1. The sample's time point label, decoded: cells obtained before transplantation from donor or recipient. CD3+CD4+ and CD3+CD8+ populations were FACS-sorted from unstimulated pre-transplant donor and recipient cells taken from spleen or lymph nodes. Note on this clone: Its specific antigen is unknown. No much larger clone exists at a distance of one base, and base qualities are not known.

To prepare the library, the immunoSEQ multiplex PCR assay was applied. For most patients, genomic DNA was isolated using the Qiagen DNeasy Blood and Tissue Kit and was shipped frozen to Adaptive Biotechnologies for TCR sequencing. For most patients, high-throughput TCR-beta CDR3 sequencing of genomic DNA was performed by Adaptive Biotechnologies. The authors' analysis ran thus. Adaptive's ImmunoSEQ software was the source of the TCR sequencing data for roughly 19 patients, while a few other patients were processed with MiXCR and VDJtools. To correct CD4 versus CD8 sorting errors, sequences present in both subsets at a frequency ratio below 5:1 were removed. Because the origin of CDR3 nucleotide sequences shared between donor and recipient could not be assigned, those sequences were removed. Alloreactive clones required at least 2-fold expansion over unstimulated cells and minimum CFSE-low frequency of 0.002% (template counts) or 0.001% (read counts). A clone was considered mappable if detected in the sequenced pre-transplant spleen, lymph node, or MLR CFSE-low populations of the donor or recipient. The cumulative frequency of alloreactive clones was calculated as a percentage of all sequences, weighted by copy number. TCRdb took over this immuneACCESS table, retaining in-frame rearrangements with V and J assigned. Such tables are incomplete; in checked studies, under half of the missing clones stem from an unresolved V gene, and the remainder is unexplained. V, J and clone size were drawn from that table, and D and trimming were deduced from the DNA. The sample contains roughly 38,000 clones, nearly 95% of them found a single time. The top ten hold roughly a fifth of the sample.

The specimen was unstimulated CD8+ T cells sorted from spleen or lymph node cells, collected before transplant. The chain was built from TRBV15 and TRBJ1-1; TRBD1 agrees with 8 junctional bases. This receptor was taken from a human donor who was the organ donor for an intestinal transplant. The CDR3 amino acid sequence is: CATSPDRANTEAFF. Read as DNA, the sequence is TGTGCCACCAGCCCGGACAGGGCGAACACTGAAGCTTTCTTT. The CDR3 plus the reference TRBV15 and TRBJ1-1 genes for the other parts give the full variable domain: DAMVIQNPRYQVTQFGKPVTLSCSQTLNHNVMYWYQQKSSQAPKLLFHYYDKDFNNEADTPDNFQSRRPNTSFCFLDIRSPGLGDTAMYLCATSPDRANTEAFFGQGTRLTVV.